This entry concerns a single TCR beta chain. No antigen is known for it. TCRdb re-called the RT-PCR reads through MiXCR, storing one row per CDR3 protein. The data contain 250,000 to 350,000 distinct CDR3 sequences, about 20% of them singletons. Per the germline V gene, CDR1 is DFQATT and CDR2 is SNEGSKA (reference sequence). CDR3 length: 14 amino acids. V lost 4 bases and J 0 bases, leaving 12 bases between the germline ends. This specimen belongs to a study of response to subunit inactivated influenza vaccine. Study conclusions and caveats: The authors put forward the suggestion that each seasonal influenza vaccination may bring in only a limited number of new T cells.

The chain carries TRBV20-1 and TRBJ2-5, with D uncertain. The sample in question was PBMCs from blood, obtained less than 22 months after vaccination. The receptor was derived from a man aged 45 to 75 who received an inactivated influenza vaccine. CDR3 residues: CSAIPPPYQETQYF. Written as DNA, the CDR3 is TGCAGTGCTATTCCGCCTCCGTACCAAGAGACCCAGTACTTC.